These T cell receptor beta chains were read from a single sample in a study of CD8 T cells in Susac syndrome. TCRdb analysed the immunoSEQ multiplex PCR reads with MiXCR anew, one entry per CDR3 protein. The sample contains more than 150,000 distinct CDR3 sequences, around 94% of which appear only once. The sequenced sample was CD4+ T cells from PBMCs. The receptors were gathered from a human donor in good health. Both conserved end residues are part of each CDR3. D genes are given only for firm matches. Clone sizes are given selectively: once, few, many, or a class where the clone is expanded.

clone_size	v_call	j_call	d_call	cdr3_aa	cdr3_nt
-	TRBV6-2/TRBV6-3	TRBJ1-6	-	CASSYDLGTAHKVHF	TGTGCCAGCAGTTACGACCTGGGGACCGCGCATAAAGTCCACTTT
once	TRBV30	TRBJ2-5	-	CAWSHNAGAQETQYF	TGTGCCTGGAGCCACAACGCGGGGGCCCAAGAGACCCAGTACTTC
few	TRBV29-1	TRBJ1-2	TRBD1	CSVEEGTGGRGYTF	TGCAGCGTTGAAGAGGGGACAGGGGGGCGAGGCTACACCTTC
-	TRBV20-1	TRBJ1-1	-	CSASTRAGTEAFF	TGCAGTGCTAGTACGCGGGCTGGCACTGAAGCTTTCTTT
-	TRBV27	TRBJ1-5	-	CASRARGVLSNQPQHF	TGTGCCAGCAGAGCCAGGGGTGTCCTTAGCAATCAGCCCCAGCATTTT
-	TRBV29-1	TRBJ2-5	-	CSVQGAGGGETQYF	TGCAGCGTTCAGGGCGCTGGAGGGGGAGAGACCCAGTACTTC
few	TRBV6-2/TRBV6-3	TRBJ1-1	-	CASSFTANTEAFF	TGTGCCAGCAGTTTTACAGCGAACACTGAAGCTTTCTTT
-	TRBV14	TRBJ1-2	-	CASSQGDPLRYGYTF	TGTGCCAGCAGCCAAGGAGATCCCCTACGCTATGGCTACACCTTC
-	TRBV30	TRBJ2-5	-	CAWSVPSTQETQYF	TGTGCCTGGAGTGTACCGAGTACCCAAGAGACCCAGTACTTC
-	TRBV5-1	TRBJ1-1	-	CASSRASGRMNTEAFF	TGCGCCAGCAGCCGCGCCTCGGGACGTATGAACACTGAAGCTTTCTTT
-	TRBV20-1	TRBJ2-1	TRBD2	CSAWDGGRGNEQFF	TGCAGTGCTTGGGACGGGGGGAGAGGGAATGAGCAGTTCTTC
-	TRBV25-1	TRBJ1-2	-	CASSEFRGTSGYTF	TGTGCCAGCAGTGAATTTCGGGGAACGAGCGGCTACACCTTC
-	TRBV19	TRBJ2-1	-	CASSNGGPHNEQFF	TGTGCCAGTAGTAACGGGGGGCCCCACAATGAGCAGTTCTTC
-	TRBV30	TRBJ1-2	-	CAWSVRGAVVRTGYTF	TGTGCCTGGAGTGTACGGGGGGCTGTTGTCAGGACCGGCTACACCTTC